The present T cell receptor beta chain was sequenced within a study of early T cells in non-severe SARS-CoV-2 infection. As for the study in general: Sequencing used unsorted whole-blood bulk RNA, so chains lack pairing. Study-level findings and limits: VDJdb matching skewed toward anti-spike CD8 responses, missing private and CD4 specificities.

Germline CDR1 reads SGDLS; CDR2 reads YYNGEE. The CDR3 is 15 amino acids. With 4 bases removed from V and 2 bases from J, the gap between germline ends came to 15 bases. As part of library construction, unique molecular identifiers were attached to individual cDNA molecules. One entry per CDR3 protein, called by TCRdb with MiXCR from the 5' RACE reads. The data hold about 56,000 distinct CDR3 sequences, with 8% to 11% observed a single time. This clonotype showed up many times. Its target is unknown. J is TRBJ1-1 and V is TRBV9; tentatively, D is TRBD1 (5 bases). Sequencing was performed on whole blood. The origin of this receptor is an adult who was a healthcare worker with PCR-confirmed SARS-CoV-2 infection or an uninfected control (not recorded which). The CDR3 loop reads CASSPVGVGNTEAFF. DNA for the CDR3: TGTGCCAGCAGCCCCGTGGGGGTTGGAAACACTGAAGCTTTCTTT.